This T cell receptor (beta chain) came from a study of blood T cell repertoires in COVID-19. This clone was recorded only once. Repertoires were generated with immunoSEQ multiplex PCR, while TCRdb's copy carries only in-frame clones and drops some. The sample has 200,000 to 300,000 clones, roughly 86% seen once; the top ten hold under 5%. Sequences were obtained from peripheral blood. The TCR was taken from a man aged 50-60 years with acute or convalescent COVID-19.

CDR3 DNA: TGTGCCAGTCGGGACAAGAACACTGAAGCTTTCTTT. Protein: CASRDKNTEAFF. This chain joins TRBV19 and TRBJ1-1; D may be TRBD1 (6 bases). Germline-derived CDR1 and CDR2 are LNHDA and SQIVND (reference sequence). The CDR3 spans 12 residues. Trimming took off 8 bases at V and 1 base at J, with 8 bases between the two ends. Full variable domain (outside the CDR3, taken from reference TRBV19 and TRBJ1-1): DGGITQSPKYLFRKEGQNVTLSCEQNLNHDAMYWYRQDPGQGLRLIYYSQIVNDFQKGDIAEGYSVSREKKESFPLTVTSAQKNPTAFYLCASRDKNTEAFFGQGTRLTVV.